Listed below are T cell receptor beta chains from one sample, sequenced in a study of T cells in Graves' hyperthyroidism and ophthalmopathy. Each CDR3 protein gets one entry after TCRdb re-called the multiplex PCR reads with MiXCR. Found here are around 420,000 distinct CDR3 sequences, around 16% of them singletons; the top ten hold less than 15%. The sequencing input was blood. These receptors were collected from a woman aged 18-29 years with Graves' hyperthyroidism. CDR3s include the opening cysteine and the closing phenylalanine or tryptophan. Each record gives: V gene, J gene, clone size, D gene, CDR3 DNA, CDR3 protein. The D gene is left open where the match is weak. Only part of the rows carry a size: once, few, many, or a class if the clone is expanded.

V gene: TRBV7-2; J gene: TRBJ1-1; clone size: -; D gene: -; CDR3 DNA: TGTGCCAGCAGCCATGGGGCGGGGTACACTGAAGCTTTCTTT; CDR3 protein: CASSHGAGYTEAFF
V gene: TRBV6-1; J gene: TRBJ2-7; clone size: many; D gene: -; CDR3 DNA: TGTGCCAGCAGTTGGGCAGTTGGCTACGAGCAGTACTTC; CDR3 protein: CASSWAVGYEQYF
V gene: TRBV6-1; J gene: TRBJ2-2; clone size: -; D gene: -; CDR3 DNA: TGTGCCAGCAGATCCCAGGGTCGAGGTAGCACCGGGGAGCTGTTTTTT; CDR3 protein: CASRSQGRGSTGELFF
V gene: TRBV6-2/TRBV6-3; J gene: TRBJ2-3; clone size: many; D gene: TRBD2; CDR3 DNA: TGTGCCAGCAGAGTAGCGGGGGGAAACACAGATACGCAGTATTTT; CDR3 protein: CASRVAGGNTDTQYF
V gene: TRBV25-1; J gene: TRBJ1-4; clone size: few; D gene: -; CDR3 DNA: TGTGCCAGCAGTGGCCTTGGAGATGCAACTAATGAAAAACTGTTTTTT; CDR3 protein: CASSGLGDATNEKLFF
V gene: TRBV7-9; J gene: TRBJ2-1; clone size: few; D gene: TRBD1; CDR3 DNA: TGTGCCAGCAGCTCACAAAACAAGCCGGGACAGGGGGTCTATGAGCAGTTCTTC; CDR3 protein: CASSSQNKPGQGVYEQFF
V gene: TRBV7-8; J gene: TRBJ1-4; clone size: few; D gene: TRBD1; CDR3 DNA: TGTGCCAGCAGCGCCACAGGGGGTTTTAATGAAAAACTGTTTTTT; CDR3 protein: CASSATGGFNEKLFF
V gene: TRBV29-1; J gene: TRBJ1-6; clone size: -; D gene: -; CDR3 DNA: TGCAGCGTTGCAACAGGGTCCGGGGAGTCACCCCTCCACTTT; CDR3 protein: CSVATGSGESPLHF
V gene: TRBV19; J gene: TRBJ2-4; clone size: few; D gene: -; CDR3 DNA: TGTGCCAGTAGTATAAGCCAGACAAGGACCAAAAACATTCAGTACTTC; CDR3 protein: CASSISQTRTKNIQYF
V gene: TRBV4-1; J gene: TRBJ2-7; clone size: few; D gene: TRBD2; CDR3 DNA: TGCGCCAGCAGCCAGACTAGCGGTCCTCGGGACGAGCAGTACTTC; CDR3 protein: CASSQTSGPRDEQYF
V gene: TRBV11-3; J gene: TRBJ2-3; clone size: many; D gene: -; CDR3 DNA: TGTGCCAGCAGCTCGCGGGGCGGAGGGGATACGCAGTATTTT; CDR3 protein: CASSSRGGGDTQYF
V gene: TRBV28; J gene: TRBJ2-7; clone size: -; D gene: -; CDR3 DNA: TGTGCCGGCTCTCGGACCCAGGGCGAGCAGTACTTC; CDR3 protein: CAGSRTQGEQYF
V gene: TRBV7-9; J gene: TRBJ1-4; clone size: many; D gene: TRBD1; CDR3 DNA: TGTGCCAGCAGCTTCACAGGGGGCGGGGGTGAAAAACTGTTTTTT; CDR3 protein: CASSFTGGGGEKLFF
V gene: TRBV7-3; J gene: TRBJ2-1; clone size: -; D gene: -; CDR3 DNA: TGTGCCAGCAGCTTAAGTCCACAGGGCGGATACAATGAGCAGTTCTTC; CDR3 protein: CASSLSPQGGYNEQFF
V gene: TRBV15; J gene: TRBJ2-1; clone size: few; D gene: -; CDR3 DNA: TGTGCCACCAGCAGAGTAGCGTTGGGCTACAATGAGCAGTTCTTC; CDR3 protein: CATSRVALGYNEQFF
V gene: TRBV6-1; J gene: TRBJ1-5; clone size: few; D gene: -; CDR3 DNA: TGTGCCAGCAGGGGGCGGTATGGTAGCAATCAGCCCCAGCATTTT; CDR3 protein: CASRGRYGSNQPQHF
V gene: TRBV19; J gene: TRBJ1-1; clone size: -; D gene: -; CDR3 DNA: TGTGCCAGTAGCCTGAGTCTGGAGACTGAAGCTTTCTTT; CDR3 protein: CASSLSLETEAFF
V gene: TRBV4-3; J gene: TRBJ1-1; clone size: -; D gene: -; CDR3 DNA: TGCGCCAGCACCCAAAGGGGCGTCGGCACTGAAGCTTTCTTT; CDR3 protein: CASTQRGVGTEAFF
V gene: TRBV2; J gene: TRBJ2-7; clone size: few; D gene: -; CDR3 DNA: TGTGCCAGCAGTGACCCTGGACTGTCTGAGGAGCAGTACTTC; CDR3 protein: CASSDPGLSEEQYF
V gene: TRBV20-1; J gene: TRBJ2-7; clone size: -; D gene: -; CDR3 DNA: TGCAGTGCTGTTCGGGGTCGGACCTACGAGCAGTACTTC; CDR3 protein: CSAVRGRTYEQYF
V gene: TRBV7-2; J gene: TRBJ1-2; clone size: few; D gene: TRBD1; CDR3 DNA: TGTGCCAGCAGCCAACGGCCCCAACAGGGGTGGGACTATGGCTACACCTTC; CDR3 protein: CASSQRPQQGWDYGYTF
V gene: TRBV28; J gene: TRBJ2-1; clone size: many; D gene: TRBD2; CDR3 DNA: TGTGCCAGCAGCCCAGCCAATTCACTAGCGTTCTACAATGAGCAGTTCTTC; CDR3 protein: CASSPANSLAFYNEQFF
V gene: TRBV28; J gene: TRBJ2-7; clone size: many; D gene: -; CDR3 DNA: TGTGCCAGCAGGATGCAGGGGACCTACGAGCAGTACTTC; CDR3 protein: CASRMQGTYEQYF
V gene: TRBV7-9; J gene: TRBJ1-4; clone size: few; D gene: TRBD1; CDR3 DNA: TGTGCCAGCAGCCTACGACAGGGGGCGGTTGAAAAACTGTTTTTT; CDR3 protein: CASSLRQGAVEKLFF
V gene: TRBV5-8; J gene: TRBJ2-7; clone size: few; D gene: -; CDR3 DNA: TGTGCCAGCAGCTGGGGGGCATACGAGCAGTACTTC; CDR3 protein: CASSWGAYEQYF
V gene: TRBV4-1; J gene: TRBJ2-1; clone size: once; D gene: TRBD1; CDR3 DNA: TGCGCCAGCAGCCCCCCGTGGTTTCGACGGGACAGGGCCTACAATGAGCAGTTCTTC; CDR3 protein: CASSPPWFRRDRAYNEQFF
V gene: TRBV20-1; J gene: TRBJ2-5; clone size: many; D gene: -; CDR3 DNA: TGCAGTGCTAGAGCATCAGAGACCCAGTACTTC; CDR3 protein: CSARASETQYF
V gene: TRBV6-2/TRBV6-3; J gene: TRBJ2-1; clone size: -; D gene: -; CDR3 DNA: TGTGCCAGCAGCCCTATTTTTTCGGATGAGCAGTTCTTC; CDR3 protein: CASSPIFSDEQFF
V gene: TRBV3-1; J gene: TRBJ1-4; clone size: once; D gene: TRBD1; CDR3 DNA: TGTGCCAGCAGCTCGCCCGGGACAGGGCAGGAAAAACTGTTTTTT; CDR3 protein: CASSSPGTGQEKLFF
V gene: TRBV18; J gene: TRBJ2-5; clone size: few; D gene: -; CDR3 DNA: TGTGCCAGCTCACGAACTCCGGACAGATACGGGGAGACCCAGTACTTC; CDR3 protein: CASSRTPDRYGETQYF
V gene: TRBV3-1; J gene: TRBJ2-1; clone size: -; D gene: -; CDR3 DNA: TGTGCCAGCAGCCAAGATCCGAGACAGATTCTCTACAATGAGCAGTTCTTC; CDR3 protein: CASSQDPRQILYNEQFF
V gene: TRBV6-1; J gene: TRBJ2-1; clone size: -; D gene: TRBD2; CDR3 DNA: TGTGCCAGCAGTCCCCGGACTAGCGGGGGGTCCCGAGGCAATGAGCAGTTCTTC; CDR3 protein: CASSPRTSGGSRGNEQFF
V gene: TRBV6-4; J gene: TRBJ1-5; clone size: many; D gene: -; CDR3 DNA: TGTGCCAGCAGTGAAGGGACGGGGCAGCCCCAGCATTTT; CDR3 protein: CASSEGTGQPQHF
V gene: TRBV27; J gene: TRBJ1-2; clone size: -; D gene: -; CDR3 DNA: TGTGCCAGCAGTTTATGGGGTTCTAACTATGGCTACACCTTC; CDR3 protein: CASSLWGSNYGYTF
V gene: TRBV13; J gene: TRBJ2-2; clone size: -; D gene: TRBD2; CDR3 DNA: TGTGCCAGCAGCGCCCAGGGAGGGCCCTCAGCCGGGGAGCTGTTTTTT; CDR3 protein: CASSAQGGPSAGELFF
V gene: TRBV24-1; J gene: TRBJ2-1; clone size: many; D gene: TRBD2; CDR3 DNA: TGTGCCACCAGTGACTCCAGGGCGGGAGGGTTCTCCTACAATGAGCAGTTCTTC; CDR3 protein: CATSDSRAGGFSYNEQFF
V gene: TRBV6-1; J gene: TRBJ2-7; clone size: -; D gene: TRBD1; CDR3 DNA: TGTGCCAGCAGCCAGGGACAGGTCTACGAGCAGTACTTC; CDR3 protein: CASSQGQVYEQYF
V gene: TRBV28; J gene: TRBJ2-1; clone size: many; D gene: -; CDR3 DNA: TGTGCCAGCAGTCCCCACCGCTCCTACAATGAGCAGTTCTTC; CDR3 protein: CASSPHRSYNEQFF
V gene: TRBV28; J gene: TRBJ2-7; clone size: few; D gene: -; CDR3 DNA: TGTGCCAGCAGTTTAGTACAGCCCTACAAGCAGTACTTC; CDR3 protein: CASSLVQPYKQYF
V gene: TRBV7-9; J gene: TRBJ2-7; clone size: -; D gene: -; CDR3 DNA: TGTGCCAGCAGCACCTCATCCGCTACGTTCAACCGCTACGAGCAGTACTTC; CDR3 protein: CASSTSSATFNRYEQYF